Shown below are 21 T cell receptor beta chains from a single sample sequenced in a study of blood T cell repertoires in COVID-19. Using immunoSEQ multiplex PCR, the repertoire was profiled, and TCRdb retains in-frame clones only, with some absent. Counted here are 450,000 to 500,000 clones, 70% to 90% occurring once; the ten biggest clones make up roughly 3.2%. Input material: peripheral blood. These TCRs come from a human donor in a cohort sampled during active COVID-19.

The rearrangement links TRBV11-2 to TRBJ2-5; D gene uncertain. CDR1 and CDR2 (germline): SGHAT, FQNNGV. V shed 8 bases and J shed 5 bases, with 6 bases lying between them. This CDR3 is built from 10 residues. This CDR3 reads CASGHETQYF. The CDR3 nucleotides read TGTGCCAGCGGGCACGAGACCCAGTACTTC.

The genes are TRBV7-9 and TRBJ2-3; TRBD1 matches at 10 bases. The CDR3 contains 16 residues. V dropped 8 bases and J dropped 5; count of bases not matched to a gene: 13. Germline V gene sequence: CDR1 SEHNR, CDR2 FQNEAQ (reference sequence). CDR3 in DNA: TGTGCCAGCGCTAGAGGGACAGGGGCAGAGGGAGATACGCAGTATTTT. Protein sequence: CASARGTGAEGDTQYF.

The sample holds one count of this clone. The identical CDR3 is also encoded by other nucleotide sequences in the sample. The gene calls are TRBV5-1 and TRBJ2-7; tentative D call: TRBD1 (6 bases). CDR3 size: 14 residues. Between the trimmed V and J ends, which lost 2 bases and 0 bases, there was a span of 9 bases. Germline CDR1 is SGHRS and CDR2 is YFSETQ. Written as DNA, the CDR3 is TGCGCCAGCAGCTTAGGGGGAAGCTCCTACGAGCAGTACTTC. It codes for CASSLGGSSYEQYF.

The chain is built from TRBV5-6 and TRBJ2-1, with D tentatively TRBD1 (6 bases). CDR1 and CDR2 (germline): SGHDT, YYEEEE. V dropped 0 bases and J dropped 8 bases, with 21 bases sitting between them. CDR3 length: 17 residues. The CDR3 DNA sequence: TGTGCCAGCAGCTTGGAATTCCGTGGGCAGGGGCACGATGAGCAGTTCTTC. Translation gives CASSLEFRGQGHDEQFF.

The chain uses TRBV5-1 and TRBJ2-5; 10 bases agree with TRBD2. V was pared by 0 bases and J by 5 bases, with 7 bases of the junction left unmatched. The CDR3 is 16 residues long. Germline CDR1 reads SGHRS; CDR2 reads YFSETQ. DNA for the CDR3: TGCGCCAGCAGCTTGGTTGGTAGCGGGAGGTGGGAGACCCAGTACTTC. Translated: CASSLVGSGRWETQYF.

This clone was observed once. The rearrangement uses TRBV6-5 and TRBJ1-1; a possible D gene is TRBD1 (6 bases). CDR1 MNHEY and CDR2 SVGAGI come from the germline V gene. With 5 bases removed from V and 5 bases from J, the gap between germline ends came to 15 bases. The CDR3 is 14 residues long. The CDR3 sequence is CASSLQGIGTEAFF. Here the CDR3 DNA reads TGTGCCAGCAGTCTTCAGGGGATAGGGACTGAAGCTTTCTTT.

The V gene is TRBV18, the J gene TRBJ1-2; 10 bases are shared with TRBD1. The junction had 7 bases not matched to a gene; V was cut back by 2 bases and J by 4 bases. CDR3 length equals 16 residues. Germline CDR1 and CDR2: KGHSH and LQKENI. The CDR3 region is CASSPTTGGSGYGYTF. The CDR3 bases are TGTGCCAGCTCACCAACGACAGGGGGCAGTGGCTATGGCTACACCTTC.

CDR3 sequence (DNA): TGCGCCAGCAGCGAAGTGGGACAGGGGCACTATGGCTACACCTTC. It encodes CASSEVGQGHYGYTF. The chain combines TRBV5-1 with TRBJ1-2; 10 bases match TRBD1. With V trimmed by 4 bases and J by 3 bases, 6 bases remained unmatched. The length of the CDR3 is 15 residues. CDR1 is SGHRS, CDR2 YFSETQ, per germline.

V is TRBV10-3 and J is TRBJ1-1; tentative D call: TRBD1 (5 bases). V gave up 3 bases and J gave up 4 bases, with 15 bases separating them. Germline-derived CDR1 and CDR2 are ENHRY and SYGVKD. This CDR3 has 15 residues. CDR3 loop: CAISESHRSGTEAFF. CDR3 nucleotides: TGTGCCATCAGTGAAAGCCACAGGTCGGGCACTGAAGCTTTCTTT.

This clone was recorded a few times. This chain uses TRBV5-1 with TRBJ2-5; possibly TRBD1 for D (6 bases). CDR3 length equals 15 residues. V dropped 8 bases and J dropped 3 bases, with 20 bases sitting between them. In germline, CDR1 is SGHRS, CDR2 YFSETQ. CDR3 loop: CASRGGTGPEETQYF. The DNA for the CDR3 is TGCGCCAGTCGGGGCGGAACAGGGCCGGAAGAGACCCAGTACTTC. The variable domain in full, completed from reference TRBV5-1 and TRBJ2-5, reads KAGVTQTPRYLIKTRGQQVTLSCSPISGHRSVSWYQQTPGQGLQFLFEYFSETQRNKGNFPGRFSGRQFSNSRSEMNVSTLELGDSALYLCASRGGTGPEETQYFGPGTRLLVL.

The CDR3 coding sequence is TGTGCCAGCAGTTTAAGCCGACTGGGGGGCACTGAAGCTTTCTTT. This codes for CASSLSRLGGTEAFF. The chain uses TRBV27 and TRBJ1-1, with a tentative D call TRBD1 (5 bases). The CDR3 sequence is 15 residues long. Germline V CDR1 and CDR2: MNHEY, SMNVEV (reference sequence). V lost 2 bases to trimming and J lost 4 bases, with 14 bases between them.

The CDR3 sequence is CAISTSPTQETQYF. CDR3 sequence (DNA): TGTGCCATCTCGACTAGCCCTACACAAGAGACCCAGTACTTC. The rearrangement joins TRBV10-3 to TRBJ2-5; 7 bases are shared with TRBD2. Per the germline V gene, CDR1 is ENHRY and CDR2 is SYGVKD. This CDR3 comprises 14 residues. After removal of 8 bases from V and 2 bases from J, the junction contained 8 bases not matched to a gene.

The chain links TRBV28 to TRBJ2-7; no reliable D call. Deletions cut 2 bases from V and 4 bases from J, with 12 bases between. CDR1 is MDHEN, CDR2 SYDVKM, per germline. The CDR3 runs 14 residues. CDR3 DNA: TGTGCCAGCAGTTTAGAGGTCTTACGGTACGAGCAGTACTTC. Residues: CASSLEVLRYEQYF. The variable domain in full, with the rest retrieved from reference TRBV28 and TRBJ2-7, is DVKVTQSSRYLVKRTGEKVFLECVQDMDHENMFWYRQDPGLGLRLIYFSYDVKMKEKGDIPEGYSVSREKKERFSLILESASTNQTSMYLCASSLEVLRYEQYFGPGTRLTVT.

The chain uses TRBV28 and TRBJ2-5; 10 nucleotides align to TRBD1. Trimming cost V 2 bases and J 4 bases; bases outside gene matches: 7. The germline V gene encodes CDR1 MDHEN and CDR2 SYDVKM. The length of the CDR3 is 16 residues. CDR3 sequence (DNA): TGTGCCAGCAGTTTAAACCGGGGACAGGGGTTAGAGACCCAGTACTTC. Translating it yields CASSLNRGQGLETQYF.

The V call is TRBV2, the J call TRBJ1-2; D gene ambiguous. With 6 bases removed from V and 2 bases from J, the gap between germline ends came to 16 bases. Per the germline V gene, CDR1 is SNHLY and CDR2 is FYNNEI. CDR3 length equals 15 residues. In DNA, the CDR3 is TGTGCCAGCAGGGTGATGGGTAGAGGGAACTATGGCTACACCTTC. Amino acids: CASRVMGRGNYGYTF.

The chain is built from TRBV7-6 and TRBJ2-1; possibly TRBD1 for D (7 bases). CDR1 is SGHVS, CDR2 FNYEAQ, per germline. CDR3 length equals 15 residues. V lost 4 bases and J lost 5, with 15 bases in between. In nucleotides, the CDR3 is TGTGCCAGCAGCTCGCCGGGCAGGGGGGACAATGAGCAGTTCTTC. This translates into CASSSPGRGDNEQFF.

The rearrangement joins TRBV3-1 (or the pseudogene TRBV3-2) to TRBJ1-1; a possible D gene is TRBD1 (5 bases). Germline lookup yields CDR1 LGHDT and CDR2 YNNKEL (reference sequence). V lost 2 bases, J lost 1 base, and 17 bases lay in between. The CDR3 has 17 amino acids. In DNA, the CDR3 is TGTGCCAGCAGCCAACTATCCCTTACAGGCAGGAACACTGAAGCTTTCTTT. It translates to CASSQLSLTGRNTEAFF.

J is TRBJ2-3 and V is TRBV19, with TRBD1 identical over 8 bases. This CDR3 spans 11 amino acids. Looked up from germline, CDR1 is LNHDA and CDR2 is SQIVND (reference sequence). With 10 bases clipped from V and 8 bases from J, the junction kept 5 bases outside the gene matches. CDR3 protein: CATEDRGTQYF. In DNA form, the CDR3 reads TGTGCCACCGAAGACAGGGGTACGCAGTATTTT.

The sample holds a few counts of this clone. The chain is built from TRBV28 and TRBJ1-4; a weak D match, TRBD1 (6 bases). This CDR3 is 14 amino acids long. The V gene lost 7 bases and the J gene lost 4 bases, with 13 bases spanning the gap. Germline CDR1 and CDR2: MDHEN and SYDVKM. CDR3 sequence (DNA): TGTGCCAGCACCGGGACACCTATTAATGAAAAACTGTTTTTT. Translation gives CASTGTPINEKLFF.

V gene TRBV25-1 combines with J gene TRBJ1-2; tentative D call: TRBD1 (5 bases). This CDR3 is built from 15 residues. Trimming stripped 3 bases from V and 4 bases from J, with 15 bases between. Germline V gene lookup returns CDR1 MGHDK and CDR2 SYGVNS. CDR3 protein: CASSEGGERSYGYTF. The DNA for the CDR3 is TGTGCCAGCAGTGAGGGGGGGGAAAGGAGCTATGGCTACACCTTC.

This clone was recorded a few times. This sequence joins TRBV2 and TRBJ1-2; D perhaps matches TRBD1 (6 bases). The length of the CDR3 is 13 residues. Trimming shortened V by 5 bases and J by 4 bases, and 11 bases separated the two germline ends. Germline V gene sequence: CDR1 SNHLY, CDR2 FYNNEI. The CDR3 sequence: CASSSDRPYGYTF. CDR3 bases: TGTGCCAGCAGTTCGGACAGACCCTATGGCTACACCTTC.